The rows below give T cell receptor beta chains drawn from one sample of a study of preoperative IRX-2 immunotherapy in early breast cancer. Clones were sequenced by immunoSEQ multiplex PCR, and TCRdb holds only the in-frame ones, with some missing. The data show under 35,000 clones, 70% to 85% seen once. This sample was taken from a patient treated with IRX-2 immunotherapy. Source of these receptors: a human donor with breast cancer. Each CDR3 is given with its conserved first and last residue. The D gene is left open where the match is weak. Not all rows give a size; the values are once, few, many and, for expanded clones, a class.

D gene: .
clone size: .
J gene: TRBJ1-3
V gene: TRBV11-3
CDR3 protein: CASSAPDSGNTIYF
CDR3 DNA: TGTGCCAGCAGCGCTCCAGACTCTGGAAACACCATATATTTT

D gene: TRBD1
clone size: few
J gene: TRBJ2-2
V gene: TRBV6-8
CDR3 protein: CASRDGTGNTGELFF
CDR3 DNA: TGTGCCAGCAGGGATGGGACAGGGAACACCGGGGAGCTGTTTTTT

D gene: TRBD2
clone size: .
J gene: TRBJ2-7
V gene: TRBV11-3
CDR3 protein: CASSTSSGSPLHEQYF
CDR3 DNA: TGTGCCAGCAGCACGTCTAGCGGGAGTCCCCTCCACGAGCAGTACTTC

D gene: .
clone size: .
J gene: TRBJ2-2
V gene: TRBV6-8
CDR3 protein: CASSRGPSTGELFF
CDR3 DNA: TGTGCCAGCAGTCGGGGACCTTCCACCGGGGAGCTGTTTTTT

D gene: TRBD1
clone size: .
J gene: TRBJ1-2
V gene: TRBV5-4
CDR3 protein: CASSPGYRGIGYGYTF
CDR3 DNA: TGTGCCAGCAGCCCCGGATACAGGGGAATCGGCTATGGCTACACCTTC

D gene: TRBD1
clone size: .
J gene: TRBJ2-7
V gene: TRBV11-3
CDR3 protein: CASSPPGTGTSKQYF
CDR3 DNA: TGTGCCAGCAGCCCCCCCGGGACAGGGACCTCCAAGCAGTACTTC

D gene: .
clone size: .
J gene: TRBJ1-2
V gene: TRBV6-8
CDR3 protein: CASSVREGYGYTF
CDR3 DNA: TGTGCCAGCAGTGTCAGGGAAGGCTATGGCTACACCTTC

D gene: TRBD2
clone size: few
J gene: TRBJ2-2
V gene: TRBV30
CDR3 protein: CAWSGLAGSVPGELFF
CDR3 DNA: TGTGCCTGGAGTGGACTAGCGGGATCGGTGCCCGGGGAGCTGTTTTTT

D gene: .
clone size: .
J gene: TRBJ2-7
V gene: TRBV28
CDR3 protein: CASRYPAGSNEQYF
CDR3 DNA: TGTGCCAGCAGGTACCCGGCAGGGTCTAACGAGCAGTACTTC

D gene: .
clone size: .
J gene: TRBJ1-4
V gene: TRBV30
CDR3 protein: CAWSGGDEKLFF
CDR3 DNA: TGTGCCTGGAGTGGTGGGGATGAAAAACTGTTTTTT

D gene: .
clone size: .
J gene: TRBJ1-1
V gene: TRBV6-8
CDR3 protein: CASRRREMNTEAFF
CDR3 DNA: TGTGCCAGCAGACGTAGGGAAATGAACACTGAAGCTTTCTTT